This TCR beta chain was captured by sequencing in a study of control samples from healthy donors and cancer patients. Method: immunoSEQ multiplex PCR; TCRdb's copy keeps in-frame clones and lacks some. The table includes 110,000 to 150,000 clones, just under 95% detected once. J gave up 6 bases and V 4 bases, and 9 bases lay outside the gene matches. Germline lookup yields CDR1 LGHNA and CDR2 YNFKEQ. This CDR3 spans 15 amino acids. This clone was seen once. J is TRBJ1-2 and V is TRBV4-2, with 9 bases fitting TRBD1. Sequences were obtained from PBMCs. This receptor was obtained from a man aged 60 to 75 with colorectal cancer. The CDR3 is CASSRTGEGTDGYTF. The CDR3 bases are TGTGCCAGCAGCCGGACAGGGGAGGGAACGGATGGCTACACCTTC.